A single sample gave rise to the 26 T cell receptor beta chains below, sequenced in a study of T-cell memory formation after mild COVID-19. TCRdb re-called the 5' RACE reads with MiXCR, one entry per CDR3 protein. Here the sample spans 350,000 to 500,000 distinct CDR3 sequences, 15% to 20% being singletons. What was sequenced was PBMCs or a T cell subset sorted from them (not recorded which). The receptors originated from an adult woman who had mild COVID-19 (a few samples of this study predate the infection). Cell type and time point are not known.

The CDR3 loop is CASRPSDRASGYTF. CDR3 DNA sequence: TGTGCCAGCAGACCTTCGGACAGGGCGTCTGGCTACACCTTC. V and J are TRBV12-3 or TRBV12-4 and TRBJ1-2, with TRBD1 identical over 8 bases. The CDR3 totals 14 residues. V trimming: 6 bases; J trimming: 7 bases; junction bases outside the gene matches: 10.

The sample holds a few counts of this clonotype. The V gene is TRBV19, the J gene TRBJ2-7; 7 nucleotides line up with TRBD1. V was pared by 3 bases and J by 3 bases, with 5 bases of the junction left unmatched. Germline lookup yields CDR1 LNHDA and CDR2 SQIVND (reference sequence). The CDR3 sequence is 14 residues long. The CDR3 DNA sequence: TGTGCCAGTAGTATCCGGGACAGCCTCTACGAGCAGTACTTC. It specifies CASSIRDSLYEQYF.

This clonotype was seen a single time. This sequence joins TRBV5-4 and TRBJ1-5; tentatively, D is TRBD1 (6 bases). Germline loops: CDR1 SGHNT, CDR2 YYREEE (reference sequence). The V gene lost 1 base and the J gene lost 8 bases, with 10 bases spanning the gap. This CDR3 has 13 amino acids. The CDR3 loop is CASSLQGREPQHF. As DNA, the CDR3 is TGTGCCAGCAGCTTGCAGGGGCGGGAGCCCCAGCATTTT.

This clonotype was detected a few times. DNA of the CDR3: TGCGCCAGCAGCCAAGCCCCAACCCAGGGTATCGCCTACGAGCAGTACTTC. Translating gives CASSQAPTQGIAYEQYF. The chain carries TRBV4-1 and TRBJ2-7; a weak D match, TRBD1 (5 bases). Germline V gives CDR1 MGHRA, CDR2 YSYEKL. Between the trimmed V and J ends, which lost 1 base and 2 bases, there was a span of 18 bases. This CDR3 contains 17 residues.

The chain links TRBV5-1 to TRBJ2-3, with D possibly called TRBD1 or TRBD2 (5 bases each). CDR1 and CDR2 from the germline V gene are SGHRS and YFSETQ. Trimming pared 3 bases from V and 6 bases from J, leaving 8 bases between. The length of the CDR3 is 12 residues. CDR3 bases: TGCGCCAGCAGCTGGGACGGGGATACGCAGTATTTT. Protein sequence: CASSWDGDTQYF.

This clonotype was found a few times. The rearrangement uses TRBV12-3 or TRBV12-4 and TRBJ2-3; tentatively, D is TRBD2 (6 bases). This CDR3 contains 14 residues. V lost 7 bases and J lost 4, with 15 bases in between. The CDR3 protein is CASTGREKADTQYF. In DNA, the CDR3 is TGTGCCAGCACCGGCCGGGAGAAAGCAGATACGCAGTATTTT.

The rearrangement links TRBV7-3 to TRBJ2-3; TRBD2 matches 8 bases. With V trimmed by 5 bases and J by 6 bases, 4 bases remained unmatched. Germline CDR1 and CDR2: SGHTA and FQGTGA. The CDR3 is made up of 13 amino acids. DNA of the CDR3: TGTGCCAGCAGCGGCGGGGGGTTTGATACGCAGTATTTT. Translation gives CASSGGGFDTQYF.

The gene calls are TRBV21-1 and TRBJ2-7. TRBV21-1 is classified as a pseudogene. The length of the CDR3 is 20 residues. The CDR3 DNA sequence: TGTGCCAGCAGCAACGGAACTGCAGACCCAATCCTGGCCGCGTCCTACGAGCAGTACTTC. Translated, it gives CASSNGTADPILAASYEQYF.

The rearrangement links TRBV7-3 to TRBJ1-1; D might be TRBD1 (6 bases). V lost 6 bases, J lost 2 bases, and 16 bases lay in between. The length of the CDR3 is 15 residues. The germline V gene encodes CDR1 SGHTA and CDR2 FQGTGA. CDR3 region: CASSRTTGPNTEAFF. CDR3 DNA sequence: TGTGCCAGCAGTAGGACCACAGGGCCTAACACTGAAGCTTTCTTT. Full variable domain (outside the CDR3, taken from reference TRBV7-3 and TRBJ1-1): GAGVSQTPSNKVTEKGKYVELRCDPISGHTALYWYRQSLGQGPEFLIYFQGTGAADDSGLPNDRFFAVRPEGSVSTLKIQRTERGDSAVYLCASSRTTGPNTEAFFGQGTRLTVV.

This chain links TRBV7-9 with TRBJ2-5, with D hard to call. V lost 5 bases and J 0 bases, leaving 7 bases between the germline ends. The germline V gene encodes CDR1 SEHNR and CDR2 FQNEAQ (reference sequence). The CDR3 length is 13 residues. The chain's CDR3 is CASSPVDQETQYF. CDR3 nucleotides: TGTGCCAGCAGCCCCGTTGACCAAGAGACCCAGTACTTC.

This clonotype was picked up a small number of times. The chain couples TRBV14 to TRBJ2-2; 9 bases match TRBD1. V lost 1 base and J lost 0; bases outside the gene matches: 6. Germline V gene data show CDR1 as SGHDN and CDR2 as FVKESK. The CDR3 has 18 amino acids. CDR3 residues: CASSQVFGTGSNTGELFF. The CDR3 region has the DNA TGTGCCAGCAGCCAAGTTTTCGGGACAGGGTCGAACACCGGGGAGCTGTTTTTT.

The CDR3 DNA follows: TGCAGCGCTCTTCTACGCTCCACCGGGGAGCTGTTTTTT. Residues: CSALLRSTGELFF. V is TRBV29-1 and J is TRBJ2-2; no clear D gene. V lost 7 bases and J 4 bases, leaving 13 bases between the germline ends. The CDR3 length is 13 residues. CDR1 is SQVTM and CDR2 is ANQGSEA in the germline V gene.

This chain connects TRBV27 to TRBJ2-5, with D possibly TRBD1 on 6 matching bases. V was pared by 2 bases and J by 7 bases, with 20 bases between. The germline V gene encodes CDR1 MNHEY and CDR2 SMNVEV (reference sequence). This CDR3 has 16 residues. The CDR3 here is CASSLGYRAVMGTQYF. CDR3 nucleotide sequence: TGTGCCAGCAGTTTAGGATACAGGGCTGTCATGGGGACCCAGTACTTC.

V gene TRBV6-4 combines with J gene TRBJ1-2, with a tentative D call TRBD1 (6 bases). Trimming removed 0 bases at V and 6 bases at J, with 8 bases between. Per germline, CDR1 MRHNA and CDR2 SNTAGT. CDR3 length: 13 amino acids. The CDR3 loop is CASSDSGGDGYTF. CDR3 DNA: TGTGCCAGCAGTGACTCCGGGGGCGATGGCTACACCTTC.

The V and J genes are TRBV7-9 and TRBJ2-4; D is perhaps TRBD1 or TRBD2 (5 bases each). Trimming removed 4 bases at V and 3 bases at J, with 16 bases between. From germline, CDR1 is SEHNR and CDR2 FQNEAQ (reference sequence). The CDR3 covers 16 residues. The DNA of the CDR3 is TGTGCCAGCAGCTCTCAGGAATGGGACGACAAAAACATTCAGTACTTC. It codes for CASSSQEWDDKNIQYF.

In its sample, this clonotype was seen many times. The chain joins TRBV12-3 or TRBV12-4 to TRBJ2-7; D assignment may be TRBD1 or TRBD2 (5 bases each). The V gene lost 2 bases and the J gene lost 6 bases, with 8 bases spanning the gap. CDR3 length: 12 amino acids. The CDR3 bases are TGTGCCAGCAGTTTATATGGGGGCGAGCAGTACTTC. Translation gives CASSLYGGEQYF.

The chain couples TRBV7-8 to TRBJ2-7; 7 bases match TRBD1. Trimming at V came to 5 bases and at J to 5 bases, leaving 12 bases not matched to a gene. The CDR3 has 15 amino acids. Looked up from germline, CDR1 is SGHVS and CDR2 is FQNEAQ. CDR3: CASSVGEGAMDEQYF. The CDR3 region has the DNA TGTGCCAGCAGCGTGGGAGAGGGGGCGATGGACGAGCAGTACTTC.

This clonotype came up a few times. The V call is TRBV6-1, the J call TRBJ2-7, with D unclear. V lost 8 bases, J lost 3 bases, and 11 bases lay in between. Germline V CDR1 and CDR2: MNHNS, SASEGT. The CDR3 is 12 amino acids. The CDR3 DNA follows: TGTGCCAGCCGTCGTCCAGACTACGAGCAGTACTTC. This encodes CASRRPDYEQYF.

V and J are TRBV18 and TRBJ1-1; a weak D match, TRBD1 (5 bases). The CDR3 loop spans 16 amino acids. The ends were cut back, 2 bases at V and 2 bases at J, with 15 bases in the middle. Germline V gives CDR1 KGHSH, CDR2 LQKENI. The CDR3 coding sequence is TGTGCCAGCTCACCAATGGAGAGGGGTAGAAACACTGAAGCTTTCTTT. Protein: CASSPMERGRNTEAFF. Together with reference TRBV18 and TRBJ1-1, the CDR3 gives the full variable domain: NAGVMQNPRHLVRRRGQEARLRCSPMKGHSHVYWYRQLPEEGLKFMVYLQKENIIDESGMPKERFSAEFPKEGPSILRIQQVVRGDSAAYFCASSPMERGRNTEAFFGQGTRLTVV.

This sequence joins TRBV11-2 and TRBJ2-7; D uncertain. From germline, CDR1 is SGHAT and CDR2 FQNNGV. This CDR3 has 12 amino acids. The germline V and J ends were trimmed by 3 bases and 5 bases, with 8 bases remaining between them. The DNA of the CDR3 is TGTGCCAGCAGCTTCAGTACGGACGAGCAGTACTTC. As protein: CASSFSTDEQYF.

This clonotype turned up a few times. Written as DNA, the CDR3 is TGCAGCGTTGAATGGACAGTTACGGGCTACACCTTC. Its protein product is CSVEWTVTGYTF. The chain uses TRBV29-1 and TRBJ1-2; D is perhaps TRBD1 (6 bases). Germline V lookup: CDR1 SQVTM, CDR2 ANQGSEA. The V and J ends lost 2 bases and 8 bases respectively, with 12 bases between them. The CDR3 has 12 amino acids.

This clonotype was seen a handful of times. The chain is built from TRBV12-3 or TRBV12-4 and TRBJ2-1; D is uncertain. The CDR3 is made up of 14 amino acids. Trimming removed 6 bases at V and 5 bases at J, with 14 bases between. For the CDR3, the DNA is TGTGCCAGCAGCGTCCTTACCGTGAACAATGAGCAGTTCTTC. This translates into CASSVLTVNNEQFF.

J is TRBJ1-5 and V is TRBV24-1; 7 bases agree with TRBD1. V lost 9 bases to trimming and J lost 3 bases; unmatched junction nucleotides: 7. Germline V gene data show CDR1 as KGHDR and CDR2 as SFDVKD. This CDR3 has 14 residues. The CDR3 is CATGRTGDNQPQHF. For the CDR3, the DNA is TGTGCCACCGGGCGGACAGGCGACAATCAGCCCCAGCATTTT.

This clonotype was detected a few times. V gene TRBV7-8 combines with J gene TRBJ1-2, with TRBD1 identical over 9 bases. V lost 5 bases, J lost 4 bases, and 8 bases stayed unmatched. The CDR3 sequence is 15 residues long. Germline V gene data show CDR1 as SGHVS and CDR2 as FQNEAQ. The CDR3 DNA follows: TGTGCCAGCAGCCGGTGGACAGGGGAGACCTATGGCTACACCTTC. Translation gives CASSRWTGETYGYTF.

This clonotype was seen only a few times. The V call is TRBV6-5, the J call TRBJ2-5; D is perhaps TRBD1 (6 bases). V lost 6 bases, J lost 4 bases, and 9 bases lay in between. CDR1 and CDR2 from the germline V gene are MNHEY and SVGAGI. This CDR3 spans 12 amino acids. CDR3 loop: CASREGVETQYF. The CDR3 DNA reads TGTGCCAGCAGAGAGGGGGTAGAGACCCAGTACTTC.

V gene TRBV11-1 combines with J gene TRBJ2-4; 10 nucleotides line up with TRBD2. The ends lost 5 bases at V and 3 bases at J; junction bases unmatched: 13. Germline CDR1 reads SGHAT; CDR2 reads FQDESV (reference sequence). This CDR3 contains 18 residues. CDR3 region: CASSPSGRADLGKNIQYF. CDR3 in DNA: TGTGCCAGCAGCCCCAGCGGGAGGGCCGACCTTGGCAAAAACATTCAGTACTTC.